Each of the 29 T cell receptor beta chains below was sequenced from the same sample in a study of blood T cells in healthy people across ages. The authors ran a second PCR of 7 to 11 cycles using a sample-barcoded 5' primer and a J-beta primer mix. TCRdb redid the calling of the 5' RACE reads with MiXCR, one entry per CDR3 protein. The data hold roughly 2 million distinct CDR3 sequences, with approximately 50% observed a single time. Sequences were obtained from blood. The origin of the receptors is a woman between 35 and 50 years old in good health.

This rearrangement joins TRBV7-2 to TRBJ1-2, with TRBD1 identical over 7 bases. Germline V gene sequence: CDR1 SGHTA, CDR2 FQGNSA. Losses at the gene ends were 4 bases for V and 10 bases for J; bases not matched to a gene: 6. This CDR3 comprises 12 residues. CDR3 nucleotides: TGTGCCAGCAGCTCGGCAGGGGGGCACTACACCTTC. It codes for CASSSAGGHYTF.

The table lists this clonotype with a few counts. The chain recombines TRBV4-1 with TRBJ2-3, with 7 bases matching TRBD2. CDR3 length: 17 residues. After removal of 0 bases from V and 0 bases from J, the junction contained 6 bases not matched to a gene. Germline lookup yields CDR1 MGHRA and CDR2 YSYEKL. The CDR3 protein is CASSQESGLGSTDTQYF. Written as DNA, the CDR3 is TGCGCCAGCAGCCAAGAGTCTGGACTAGGGAGCACAGATACGCAGTATTTT.

This clonotype was seen a single time. J is TRBJ2-1 and V is TRBV6-2 or TRBV6-3, with a possible D match to TRBD2 (7 bases). The V and J ends lost 6 bases and 2 bases respectively, with 17 bases between them. CDR3 length equals 16 residues. The germline V gene has CDR1 MNHEY and CDR2 SVGEGT. CDR3 loop: CASSSWAGAAYNEQFF. DNA for the CDR3: TGTGCCAGCAGCTCCTGGGCGGGGGCAGCCTACAATGAGCAGTTCTTC.

The chain uses TRBV28 and TRBJ1-5; TRBD1 agrees at 8 bases. The CDR3 length is 12 residues. Looked up from germline, CDR1 is MDHEN and CDR2 is SYDVKM. The trim removed 5 bases at V and 15 bases at J, leaving 9 bases unmatched. DNA for the CDR3: TGTGCCAGCAGTCCCACCGGACAGGGAATGCATTTT. It encodes CASSPTGQGMHF.

Details on this clonotype: Sequence at one end of the junction differs from germline and may be a read error. Here the CDR3 reads CAIRATDSYEQNF. The CDR3 DNA is TGTGCCATCAGGGCAACAGATTCCTACGAGCAGAACTTC. This rearrangement joins TRBV10-3 to TRBJ2-7; no reliable D call. This CDR3 comprises 13 residues. CDR1 and CDR2 from the germline V gene are ENHRY and SYGVKD.

This chain links TRBV29-1 with TRBJ1-5, with TRBD1 identical over 10 bases. The CDR3 covers 13 residues. Germline assignment: CDR1 SQVTM and CDR2 ANQGSEA. J lost 12 bases, V lost 7 bases, and 12 bases had no gene match. The CDR3 DNA follows: TGCAGCGCCGAGACTGACAGGGGGCAGGGCCAGCATTTT. As protein: CSAETDRGQGQHF.

The chain links TRBV7-9 to TRBJ2-4; the D gene is possibly TRBD2 (6 bases). The better agreement between TRBJ2-7 and the DNA end casts doubt on the J call. The CDR3 is made up of 15 amino acids. Germline CDR1 and CDR2: SEHNR and FQNEAQ (reference sequence). CDR3 in amino acids: CASSLPSGGTYEQYF. CDR3 nucleotide sequence: TGTGCCAGCAGCTTACCCTCAGGCGGGACCTACGAGCAGTACTTC.

The chain is built from TRBV9 and TRBJ2-1; 7 nucleotides match TRBD1. CDR3 length: 15 amino acids. The ends lost 3 bases at V and 3 bases at J; junction bases unmatched: 6. Germline CDR1 SGDLS, CDR2 YYNGEE. CDR3 protein: CASSGTGDFYNEQFF. The CDR3 nucleotides are TGTGCCAGCAGCGGTACAGGGGATTTCTACAATGAGCAGTTCTTC.

The CDR3 region has the DNA TGTGCCAGCAGCCAAGGTGGGGTAGCGGGGACCACAGATACGCAGTATTTT. Protein product: CASSQGGVAGTTDTQYF. This chain connects TRBV3-1 to TRBJ2-3; 8 bases align to TRBD2. Germline CDR1 is LGHDT and CDR2 is YNNKEL (reference sequence). This CDR3 has 17 residues. V shed 1 base and J 2 bases; nucleotides not matched to a gene: 8.

This clonotype turned up a few times. The chain combines TRBV6-6 with TRBJ1-2, with unresolved D. Deletions cut 0 bases from V and 4 bases from J, with 6 bases between. Per germline, CDR1 MNHNY and CDR2 SVGAGI (reference sequence). The length of the CDR3 is 13 residues. The CDR3 DNA follows: TGTGCCAGCAGTTACTCGAAGGCCTATGGCTACACCTTC. Its translation: CASSYSKAYGYTF.

V usage is TRBV12-3 or TRBV12-4 and J usage is TRBJ2-2; D is ambiguous. The ends were cut back, 3 bases at V and 7 bases at J, with 15 bases in the middle. This CDR3 has 15 amino acids. CDR3 amino acids: CASSFFLAFDGELFF. The DNA for the CDR3 is TGTGCCAGCAGTTTCTTTCTGGCCTTTGACGGGGAGCTGTTTTTT.

This clonotype was counted a few times. V is TRBV20-1 and J is TRBJ2-5; D unresolved. CDR3 length: 12 residues. Deletions cut 6 bases from V and 0 bases from J, with 8 bases between. The germline V gene has CDR1 DFQATT and CDR2 SNEGSKA (reference sequence). This CDR3 is CSAPEHQETQYF. For the CDR3, the DNA is TGCAGTGCCCCAGAGCACCAAGAGACCCAGTACTTC.

The sample holds a few counts of this clonotype. The chain has TRBV27 and TRBJ2-4; D call uncertain. CDR3 length: 12 residues. The germline CDR1 and CDR2 sequences are MNHEY and SMNVEV (reference sequence). V dropped 6 bases and J dropped 1 base, with 4 bases sitting between them. In DNA, the CDR3 is TGTGCCAGCAGGGAGGCCAAAAACATTCAGTACTTC. This sequence encodes CASREAKNIQYF.

In its sample, this clonotype was seen a few times. The genes are TRBV6-5 and TRBJ2-7; D is uncertain. The germline V and J ends were trimmed by 2 bases and 3 bases, with 8 bases remaining between them. CDR3 length: 13 residues. Looked up from germline, CDR1 is MNHEY and CDR2 is SVGAGI. CDR3 coding DNA: TGTGCCAGCAGTTACGTCGAGAGCTACGAGCAGTACTTC. The encoded protein is CASSYVESYEQYF.

This clonotype was recorded a few times. The chain links TRBV6-6 to TRBJ2-5; unclear D gene. The ends were cut back, 5 bases at V and 3 bases at J, with 10 bases in the middle. The germline CDR1 and CDR2 sequences are MNHNY and SVGAGI (reference sequence). The CDR3 spans 13 residues. The CDR3 loop is CASSRAVEETQYF. For the CDR3, the DNA is TGTGCCAGCAGTCGGGCAGTGGAAGAGACCCAGTACTTC.

This clonotype was picked up a small number of times. This chain connects TRBV27 to TRBJ2-5; D remains unclear. The CDR3 totals 14 residues. Looked up from germline, CDR1 is MNHEY and CDR2 is SMNVEV (reference sequence). The V and J ends lost 10 bases and 5 bases respectively, with 20 bases between them. The CDR3 sequence is CAISPRPSKETQYF. In DNA form, the CDR3 reads TGTGCCATTTCGCCAAGACCCTCCAAGGAGACCCAGTACTTC.

The chain couples TRBV2 to TRBJ2-1; no definite D call. The CDR3 totals 17 residues. V was cut by 2 bases and J by 0 bases, with 14 bases left in between. Germline lookup yields CDR1 SNHLY and CDR2 FYNNEI. The CDR3 region has the DNA TGTGCCAGCAGTGAATTGGGTGGAGAGAGCTCCTACAATGAGCAGTTCTTC. It yields the protein CASSELGGESSYNEQFF.

As to this clonotype: Here the CDR3 omits its conserved ending phenylalanine or tryptophan, so a read error is the likely source. The DNA is omitted, as the CDR3 cannot be located on it reliably, and the CDR3 follows TCRdb's listing. V gene TRBV7-9 combines with J gene TRBJ2-1; TRBD1, the D gene given by the table, was not confirmed from the DNA. The germline V gene has CDR1 SEHNR and CDR2 FQNEAQ (reference sequence). The length of the CDR3 is 15 amino acids, counting both ends. This CDR3 reads CASSLAGTGVNEQFI.

The V gene is TRBV14, the J gene TRBJ2-3; 7 bases fit TRBD2. The ends lost 4 bases at V and 0 bases at J; junction bases unmatched: 7. CDR1 and CDR2 from the germline V gene are SGHDN and FVKESK. The CDR3 runs 16 residues. In DNA, the CDR3 is TGTGCCAGCAGCCCCCGCTGGCGGGGGAGCACAGATACGCAGTATTTT. Its protein product is CASSPRWRGSTDTQYF.

This clonotype was detected once. The chain links TRBV2 to TRBJ2-3; D not certain. V gave up 4 bases and J gave up 0 bases, with 11 bases separating them. This CDR3 has 15 amino acids. Germline V lookup: CDR1 SNHLY, CDR2 FYNNEI. The CDR3 loop is CASSVGDTSTDTQYF. CDR3 coding DNA: TGTGCCAGCAGTGTTGGGGATACTAGCACAGATACGCAGTATTTT. The full variable domain, rest sourced from reference TRBV2 and TRBJ2-3, is EPEVTQTPSHQVTQMGQEVILRCVPISNHLYFYWYRQILGQKVEFLVSFYNNEISEKSEIFDDQFSVERPDGSNFTLKIRSTKLEDSAMYFCASSVGDTSTDTQYFGPGTRLTVL.

In its sample, this clonotype was seen a few times. The rearrangement links TRBV29-1 to TRBJ2-5; 7 bases match TRBD1. In germline, CDR1 is SQVTM, CDR2 ANQGSEA. Trimming cost V 8 bases and J 4 bases; bases outside gene matches: 13. The CDR3 consists of 14 residues. As DNA, the CDR3 is TGCAGCCCCGCCCCGGCAACAGGGGCAGAGACCCAGTACTTC. As protein: CSPAPATGAETQYF. Based on the CDR3 plus reference TRBV29-1 and TRBJ2-5, the full variable domain is SAVISQKPSRDICQRGTSLTIQCQVDSQVTMMFWYRQQPGQSLTLIATANQGSEATYESGFVIDKFPISRPNLTFSTLTVSNMSPEDSSIYLCSPAPATGAETQYFGPGTRLLVL.

The CDR3 DNA sequence: TGCGCCAGCAGCCGACCACCGGGACAGGGAGACTATGGCTACACCTTC. Translated, it gives CASSRPPGQGDYGYTF. The V call is TRBV4-1, the J call TRBJ1-2, with 9 positions matching TRBD1. Germline V lookup: CDR1 MGHRA, CDR2 YSYEKL. The J segment lost 3 bases and the V segment lost 4 bases, leaving 9 bases of the junction unmatched. The CDR3 contains 16 residues.

The chain couples TRBV3-1 to TRBJ1-6, with 7 positions matching TRBD1. Germline loops: CDR1 LGHDT, CDR2 YNNKEL (reference sequence). CDR3 length equals 15 residues. V trimming: 4 bases; J trimming: 5 bases; junction bases outside the gene matches: 5. The CDR3: CASSRLGQNNSPLHF. DNA for the CDR3: TGTGCCAGCAGCCGATTGGGACAGAATAATTCACCCCTCCACTTT.

CDR3: CASRVRHGYSYEQYF. Written as DNA, the CDR3 is TGTGCCAGCAGAGTTCGACATGGATACTCCTACGAGCAGTACTTC. The chain carries TRBV6-2 or TRBV6-3 and TRBJ2-7; D is undetermined. Germline V gene data show CDR1 as MNHEY and CDR2 as SVGEGT. V was cut by 6 bases and J by 0 bases, with 15 bases left in between. The CDR3 is made up of 15 amino acids.

This clonotype was seen once. The chain uses TRBV24-1 and TRBJ2-1; D could derive from TRBD1 or TRBD2 (7 bases each). The germline V and J ends were trimmed by 3 bases and 5 bases, with 19 bases remaining between them. Germline V gene data show CDR1 as KGHDR and CDR2 as SFDVKD. This CDR3 is built from 17 residues. Here the CDR3 reads CATSDPQGGKSNNEQFF. The CDR3 bases are TGTGCCACCAGTGATCCCCAGGGGGGGAAGTCGAACAATGAGCAGTTCTTC.

This clonotype has just a few counts. The chain is built from TRBV12-3 or TRBV12-4 and TRBJ1-2; tentative D call: TRBD1 (5 bases). The CDR3 is 15 residues long. Trimming left V 6 bases short and J 2 bases short, with 16 bases between. The CDR3 DNA is TGTGCCAGCAGCCGTAGGGACGGCAACAACTATGGCTACACCTTC. This codes for CASSRRDGNNYGYTF.

The chain is built from TRBV7-9 and TRBJ1-5; D remains unclear. Trimming cost V 0 bases and J 5 bases, with 5 bases left between them. Germline V gives CDR1 SEHNR, CDR2 FQNEAQ (reference sequence). The CDR3 runs to 13 residues. CDR3 protein: CASSLAIDQPQHF. The CDR3 nucleotides are TGTGCCAGCAGCTTAGCAATCGATCAGCCCCAGCATTTT. The full variable domain, completed using reference TRBV7-9 and TRBJ1-5, is DTGVSQNPRHKITKRGQNVTFRCDPISEHNRLYWYRQTLGQGPEFLTYFQNEAQLEKSRLLSDRFSAERPKGSFSTLEIQRTEQGDSAMYLCASSLAIDQPQHFGDGTRLSIL.

The chain couples TRBV29-1 to TRBJ2-1; 14 bases agree with TRBD2. This CDR3 contains 15 residues. Trimming at V came to 6 bases and at J to 8 bases, leaving 9 bases not matched to a gene. CDR1 and CDR2 from the germline V gene are SQVTM and ANQGSEA. The chain's CDR3 is CSVGLTSGGADEQFF. CDR3 coding DNA: TGCAGCGTGGGTTTGACTAGCGGGGGGGCGGATGAGCAGTTCTTC.

A single count supports this clonotype. The genes are TRBV7-8 and TRBJ1-5; TRBD1 might be the D (6 bases). The germline CDR1 and CDR2 sequences are SGHVS and FQNEAQ. The CDR3 consists of 15 residues. V lost 5 bases to trimming and J lost 4 bases, with 15 bases between them. The CDR3 here is CASSRTRGINQPQHF. The CDR3 nucleotides are TGTGCCAGCAGCCGAACAAGGGGGATTAATCAGCCCCAGCATTTT.